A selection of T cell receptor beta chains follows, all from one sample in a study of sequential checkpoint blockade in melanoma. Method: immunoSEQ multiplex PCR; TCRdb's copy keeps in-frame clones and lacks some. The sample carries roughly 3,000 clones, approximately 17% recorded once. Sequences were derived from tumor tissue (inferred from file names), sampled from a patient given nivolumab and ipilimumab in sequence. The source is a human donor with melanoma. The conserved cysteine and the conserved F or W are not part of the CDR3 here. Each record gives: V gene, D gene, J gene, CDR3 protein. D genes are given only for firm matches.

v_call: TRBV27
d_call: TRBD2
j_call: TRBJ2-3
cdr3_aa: ASSTPRTSDTDTQY

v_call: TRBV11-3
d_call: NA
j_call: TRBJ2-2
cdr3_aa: ASSREPLYTGELF

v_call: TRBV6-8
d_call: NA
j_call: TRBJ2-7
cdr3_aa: ASSYVGRRGVYEQY

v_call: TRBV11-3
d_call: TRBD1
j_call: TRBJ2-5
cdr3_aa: ASSLRTGGETQY

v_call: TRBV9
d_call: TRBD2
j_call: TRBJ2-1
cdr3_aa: ASSARDTIAGSKNEQF

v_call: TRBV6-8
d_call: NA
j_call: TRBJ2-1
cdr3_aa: ASVTGGPYNEQF

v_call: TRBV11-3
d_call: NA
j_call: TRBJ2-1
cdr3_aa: ASSQGPQIYNEQF

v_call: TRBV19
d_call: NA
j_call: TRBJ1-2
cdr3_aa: ASSEDSYGYT

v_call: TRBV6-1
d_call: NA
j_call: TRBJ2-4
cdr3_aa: ASSEAGLENIQY

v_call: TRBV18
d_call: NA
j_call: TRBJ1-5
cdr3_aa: ASSPEANQPQH

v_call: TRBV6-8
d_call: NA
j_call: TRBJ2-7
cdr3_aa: AGRGPGTGVYEQY

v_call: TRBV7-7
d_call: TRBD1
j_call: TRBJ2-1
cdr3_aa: ASSRDRVSDEQF

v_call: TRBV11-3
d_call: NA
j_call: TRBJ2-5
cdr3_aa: ASSQVGQPLYQETQY

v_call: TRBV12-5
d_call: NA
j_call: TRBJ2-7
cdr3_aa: GAGGSSNSYEQY

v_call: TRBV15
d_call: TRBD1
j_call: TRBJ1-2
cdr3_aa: ATSRGKTGDGYT

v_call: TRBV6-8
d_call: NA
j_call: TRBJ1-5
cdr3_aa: AISPPGVGQPQH

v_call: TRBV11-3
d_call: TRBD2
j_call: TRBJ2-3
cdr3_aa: ASSSLRPGLASAQY

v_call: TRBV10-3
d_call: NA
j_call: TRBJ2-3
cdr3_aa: AISESAGTDPDTQY

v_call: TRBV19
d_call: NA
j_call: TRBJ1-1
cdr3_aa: ASSIPGNTEAF

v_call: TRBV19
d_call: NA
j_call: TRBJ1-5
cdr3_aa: ASSMVGLGQPQH

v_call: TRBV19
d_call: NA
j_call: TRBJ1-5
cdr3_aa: ASSRLGPGQPQH

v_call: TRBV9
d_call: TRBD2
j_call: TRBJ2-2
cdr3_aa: ASSVESGVDTGELF

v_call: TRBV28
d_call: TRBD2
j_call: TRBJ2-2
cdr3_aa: ASSLSERGPTGELF

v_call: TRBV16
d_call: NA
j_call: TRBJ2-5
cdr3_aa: ASSQYGGKRREQETQY

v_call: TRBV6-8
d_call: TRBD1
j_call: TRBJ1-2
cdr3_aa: ASSTTGNYGYT

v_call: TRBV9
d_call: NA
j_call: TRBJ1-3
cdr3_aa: ASSSQDRNTIY

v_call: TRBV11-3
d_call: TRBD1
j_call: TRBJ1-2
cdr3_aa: ASSSGTGENYGYT

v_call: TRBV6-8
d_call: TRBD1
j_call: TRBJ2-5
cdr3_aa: ASSSQTGVETQY

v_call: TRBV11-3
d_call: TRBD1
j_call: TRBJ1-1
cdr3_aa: ASSSRDRVTEAF

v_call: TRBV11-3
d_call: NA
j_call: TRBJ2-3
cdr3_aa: ASSFIRSGATDTQY

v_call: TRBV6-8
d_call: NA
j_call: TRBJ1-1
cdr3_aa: ASSPVQGKNTEAF

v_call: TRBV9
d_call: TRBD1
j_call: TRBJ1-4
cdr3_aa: ASSASGTGGEKLF

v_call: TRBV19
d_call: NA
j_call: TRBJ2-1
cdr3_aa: ASSIYRDNEQF

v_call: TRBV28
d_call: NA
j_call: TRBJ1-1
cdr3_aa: ASRPGGPTEAF

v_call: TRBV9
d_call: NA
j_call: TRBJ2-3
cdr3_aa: ASSVSGLLDTQY

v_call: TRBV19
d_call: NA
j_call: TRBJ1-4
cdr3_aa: ASSKQSIRKLF

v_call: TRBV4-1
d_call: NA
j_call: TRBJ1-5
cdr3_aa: ASSPLGELGNQPQH

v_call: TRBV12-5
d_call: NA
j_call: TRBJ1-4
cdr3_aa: ASRGDEKLF

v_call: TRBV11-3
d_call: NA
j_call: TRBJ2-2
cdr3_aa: ASSWGFLTGELF

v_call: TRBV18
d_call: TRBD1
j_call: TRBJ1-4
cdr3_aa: ASSPGTASIEKLF

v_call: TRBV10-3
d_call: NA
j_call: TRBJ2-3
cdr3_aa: AISERSGLVMPDTQY

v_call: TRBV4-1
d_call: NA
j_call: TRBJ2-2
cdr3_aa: ASSRGISNTGELF

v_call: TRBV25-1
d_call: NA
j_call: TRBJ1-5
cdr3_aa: ASSLAGPNQPQH

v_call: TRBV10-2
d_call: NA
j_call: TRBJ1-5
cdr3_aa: ATKRPGYGNQPQH

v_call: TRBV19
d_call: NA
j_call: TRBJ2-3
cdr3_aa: ASGGGTDTQY

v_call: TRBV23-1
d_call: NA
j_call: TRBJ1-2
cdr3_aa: ASSQDSVRGLWYGYT

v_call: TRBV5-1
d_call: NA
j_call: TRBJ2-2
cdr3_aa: ASSLDDGSAGELF

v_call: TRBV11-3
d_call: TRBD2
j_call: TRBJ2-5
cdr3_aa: ASSLTSGGPQETQY

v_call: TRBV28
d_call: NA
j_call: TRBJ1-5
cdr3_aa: ASSFMGMGQPQH

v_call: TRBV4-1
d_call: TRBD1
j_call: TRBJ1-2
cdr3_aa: ASSERDSPNYGYT

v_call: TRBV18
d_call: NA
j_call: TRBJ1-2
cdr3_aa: ASSPSGEYYGYT

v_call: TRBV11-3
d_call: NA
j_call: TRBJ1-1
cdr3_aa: ASRTSTGSTEAF

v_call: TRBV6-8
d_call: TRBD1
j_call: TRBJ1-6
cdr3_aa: ASSYPFSTGSSPLH

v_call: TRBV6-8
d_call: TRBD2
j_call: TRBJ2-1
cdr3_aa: ASSDLGGYNEQF

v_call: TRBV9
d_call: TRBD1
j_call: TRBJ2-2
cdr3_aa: ASSVGRGPSTGELF

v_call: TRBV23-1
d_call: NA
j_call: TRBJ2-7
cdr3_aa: ASSQTGFGGQY

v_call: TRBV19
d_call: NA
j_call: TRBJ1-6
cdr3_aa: ASSRLNSPLH

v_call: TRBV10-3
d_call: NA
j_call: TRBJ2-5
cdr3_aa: AISESDKFGETQY

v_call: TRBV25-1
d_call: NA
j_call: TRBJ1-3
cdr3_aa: ASSIQGRNTIY